These 22 T cell receptor beta chains came from one sample sequenced in a study of blood T cell repertoires in COVID-19 (dated by TCRdb to the early 2020s). Library prep was done by the immunoSEQ multiplex PCR assay. Here the immuneACCESS table is served through TCRdb, limited to in-frame sequences with V and J called. Missing clones are a known gap in these copies; in checked studies unresolved V genes cover under half, and the rest lacks a known reason. In all, the sample holds 300,000 to 400,000 clones, and around 88% of those were seen once. Together, the top ten hold approximately 1.6% of the sample. Sequencing was performed on peripheral blood. These receptors came from a woman aged 25-40 years with COVID-19, enrolled during active disease.

The gene calls are TRBV20-1 and TRBJ2-1; 9 positions match TRBD2. Germline loops: CDR1 DFQATT, CDR2 SNEGSKA (reference sequence). CDR3 size: 14 residues. Trimming cost V 3 bases and J 4 bases; bases outside gene matches: 4. CDR3 nucleotide sequence: TGCAGTGCTAGTTTTAGCGGGAGTTACAATGAGCAGTTCTTC. It is translated as CSASFSGSYNEQFF.

The genes are TRBV5-1 and TRBJ2-3, with D possibly matching TRBD2 (6 bases). CDR1 SGHRS and CDR2 YFSETQ come from the germline V gene. Trimming removed 3 bases at V and 0 bases at J, with 14 bases between. The CDR3 sequence is 16 residues long. CDR3 nucleotides: TGCGCCAGCAGCTCCACCTCCGGGACTAGCACAGATACGCAGTATTTT. Translation gives CASSSTSGTSTDTQYF.

Only one count was recorded for this clone. CDR3 bases: TGTGCCAGCAGCTCAACTAGCGGGGCTAGCACAGATACGCAGTATTTT. The encoded protein is CASSSTSGASTDTQYF. The chain carries TRBV7-3 and TRBJ2-3, with 10 bases that match TRBD2. Germline CDR1 SGHTA, CDR2 FQGTGA. Unmatched junction bases numbered 4, after V lost 4 bases and J lost 0 bases. This CDR3 spans 16 amino acids. The full variable domain, rest sourced from reference TRBV7-3 and TRBJ2-3, is GAGVSQTPSNKVTEKGKYVELRCDPISGHTALYWYRQSLGQGPEFLIYFQGTGAADDSGLPNDRFFAVRPEGSVSTLKIQRTERGDSAVYLCASSSTSGASTDTQYFGPGTRLTVL.

This clone was picked up one time. This sequence joins TRBV7-9 and TRBJ1-6; D is perhaps TRBD1 (6 bases). The CDR3 loop spans 17 amino acids. Germline V gives CDR1 SEHNR, CDR2 FQNEAQ (reference sequence). The V gene lost 5 bases and the J gene lost 6 bases, with 20 bases spanning the gap. CDR3 in amino acids: CASSPPWGGGANSPLHF. The CDR3 DNA follows: TGTGCCAGCAGCCCGCCTTGGGGAGGGGGAGCTAATTCACCCCTCCACTTT.

The chain employs TRBV5-6 and TRBJ1-5; TRBD1 matches 7 bases. Germline loops: CDR1 SGHDT, CDR2 YYEEEE. The V gene end was trimmed by 2 bases and the J gene end by 0 bases; junction bases not matched to a gene: 5. This CDR3 region has 16 residues. The CDR3 coding sequence is TGTGCCAGCAGCTTCTACAGGGGATATAGCAATCAGCCCCAGCATTTT. Translating it yields CASSFYRGYSNQPQHF.

In its sample, this clone was seen once. The chain carries TRBV29-1 and TRBJ1-1, with D unclear. The CDR3 is 8 residues long. Germline V gene lookup returns CDR1 SQVTM and CDR2 ANQGSEA. V gave up 6 bases and J gave up 7 bases, with 3 bases separating them. The chain's CDR3 is CSVSEAFF. The CDR3 bases are TGCAGCGTCAGTGAAGCTTTCTTT.

This clone appeared once. The J gene is TRBJ2-7, the V gene TRBV29-1; TRBD1 might be the D (6 bases). Trimming shortened V by 4 bases and J by 2 bases, and 24 bases separated the two germline ends. Germline CDR1 and CDR2: SQVTM and ANQGSEA. The CDR3 length is 17 residues. The CDR3 coding sequence is TGCAGCGTTGGGGGCAGGGGAAGTTATGTAGGGACCTACGAGCAGTACTTC. This codes for CSVGGRGSYVGTYEQYF.

The chain couples TRBV5-1 to TRBJ1-2; 11 bases align to TRBD1. V was pared by 2 bases and J by 8 bases, with 8 bases of the junction left unmatched. This CDR3 comprises 15 residues. From germline, CDR1 is SGHRS and CDR2 YFSETQ. The CDR3 nucleotides are TGCGCCAGCAGCTTTGGTGCGGGACAGGGGGAAGGCTACACCTTC. This codes for CASSFGAGQGEGYTF. Supplemented by reference TRBV5-1 and TRBJ1-2, the full variable domain reads KAGVTQTPRYLIKTRGQQVTLSCSPISGHRSVSWYQQTPGQGLQFLFEYFSETQRNKGNFPGRFSGRQFSNSRSEMNVSTLELGDSALYLCASSFGAGQGEGYTFGSGTRLTVV.

V and J are TRBV6-6 and TRBJ2-5; TRBD1 matches 9 bases. The length of the CDR3 is 15 residues. V lost 2 bases to trimming and J lost 1 base; unmatched junction nucleotides: 2. CDR1 is MNHNY, CDR2 SVGAGI, per germline (reference sequence). CDR3 region: CASSYGDRVQETQYF. CDR3 DNA sequence: TGTGCCAGCAGTTACGGGGACAGGGTCCAAGAGACCCAGTACTTC.

The V and J genes are TRBV7-2 and TRBJ1-6, with 9 nucleotides matching TRBD1. Trimming at V came to 5 bases and at J to 9 bases, leaving 11 bases not matched to a gene. CDR1 is SGHTA, CDR2 FQGNSA, per germline. This CDR3 contains 16 residues. The CDR3 DNA reads as TGTGCCAGCAGCACTAGTACCGGGACAGGGCCTTCACCCCTCCACTTT. As protein: CASSTSTGTGPSPLHF.

The CDR3 loop reads CASSLRAGTLTDTQYF. The CDR3 DNA is TGTGCCAGCAGCCTCCGTGCAGGCACCCTCACAGATACGCAGTATTTT. The gene calls are TRBV7-6 and TRBJ2-3; D not certain. There are 16 residues in the CDR3. Germline lookup yields CDR1 SGHVS and CDR2 FNYEAQ. The V gene lost 5 bases and the J gene lost 2 bases, with 17 bases spanning the gap.

The V call is TRBV2, the J call TRBJ1-6, with 10 nucleotides matching TRBD1. V dropped 5 bases and J dropped 6; count of bases not matched to a gene: 7. The CDR3 runs to 16 residues. CDR1 is SNHLY and CDR2 is FYNNEI in the germline V gene. CDR3 protein: CASSPRQGAGNSPLHF. CDR3 in DNA: TGTGCCAGCAGTCCCCGACAGGGGGCAGGTAATTCACCCCTCCACTTT.

The chain has TRBV2 and TRBJ2-1; 7 bases agree with TRBD1. The CDR3 totals 17 residues. Germline loops: CDR1 SNHLY, CDR2 FYNNEI. Trimming removed 7 bases from V and 4 bases from J; junction bases left unmatched: 16. Here the CDR3 DNA reads TGTGCCAGCATTTTCATAAGGGGGCGAGTAGGGTACAATGAGCAGTTCTTC. This gives the protein CASIFIRGRVGYNEQFF. The complete variable domain, with remaining parts taken from reference TRBV2 and TRBJ2-1, reads EPEVTQTPSHQVTQMGQEVILRCVPISNHLYFYWYRQILGQKVEFLVSFYNNEISEKSEIFDDQFSVERPDGSNFTLKIRSTKLEDSAMYFCASIFIRGRVGYNEQFFGPGTRLTVL.

The table lists this clone with a count of one. The chain employs TRBV7-2 and TRBJ2-5; 12 positions agree with TRBD2. Looked up from germline, CDR1 is SGHTA and CDR2 is FQGNSA. The CDR3 spans 15 residues. Trimming at V came to 5 bases and at J to 2 bases, leaving 3 bases not matched to a gene. Written as DNA, the CDR3 is TGTGCCAGCAGCCCTAGCGGGGGGGCTCAAGAGACCCAGTACTTC. The encoded protein is CASSPSGGAQETQYF.

The chain joins TRBV5-5 to TRBJ1-2, with a weak D call TRBD1 (6 bases). The CDR3 extends over 15 amino acids. The germline V and J ends were trimmed by 3 bases and 1 base, with 13 bases remaining between them. In germline, CDR1 is SGHKS, CDR2 YYEKEE (reference sequence). The CDR3 bases are TGTGCCAGCAGCTCGCAGGGGCTCTATAACTATGGCTACACCTTC. Amino acid sequence: CASSSQGLYNYGYTF.

This clone came up once. The V gene is TRBV4-3, the J gene TRBJ2-1; 7 bases map to TRBD2. CDR1 LGHNA and CDR2 YSLEER come from the germline V gene. CDR3 length: 18 residues. Germline trimming cut 0 bases from V and 8 bases from J; bases unmatched to any gene: 16. CDR3 protein: CASSQDTQRGQQVDEQFF. The CDR3 DNA reads TGCGCCAGCAGCCAAGATACCCAGCGGGGCCAACAAGTGGATGAGCAGTTCTTC.

The chain couples TRBV30 to TRBJ1-1; D unresolved. There are 12 residues in the CDR3. Germline V gene sequence: CDR1 GTSNPN, CDR2 SVGIG (reference sequence). Trimming left V 4 bases short and J 5 bases short, with 11 bases between. CDR3 protein: CAWNWGGTEAFF. The CDR3 bases are TGTGCCTGGAATTGGGGAGGGACTGAAGCTTTCTTT.

The rearrangement links TRBV6-5 to TRBJ1-2, with 9 nucleotides matching TRBD1. CDR3 length equals 15 residues. The V segment lost 6 bases and the J segment 2 bases; nucleotides outside the gene matches: 7. The V gene's germline CDR1 is MNHEY and CDR2 SVGAGI. The CDR3, as DNA: TGTGCCAGCAGCATTACAGGGGGCGGCAACTATGGCTACACCTTC. Its protein is CASSITGGGNYGYTF.

The gene calls are TRBV5-4 and TRBJ2-3, with 11 bases aligning to TRBD2. Trimming removed 1 base from V and 4 bases from J; junction bases left unmatched: 2. Germline CDR1 SGHNT, CDR2 YYREEE (reference sequence). The CDR3 has 15 amino acids. CDR3 in amino acids: CASSLLAGGADTQYF. The CDR3 nucleotides read TGTGCCAGCAGCTTGCTAGCGGGGGGTGCAGATACGCAGTATTTT.

The J gene is TRBJ2-5, the V gene TRBV27; 8 nucleotides line up with TRBD1. J gave up 5 bases and V 6 bases, and 11 bases lay outside the gene matches. The germline CDR1 and CDR2 sequences are MNHEY and SMNVEV (reference sequence). CDR3 length: 15 residues. CDR3 nucleotide sequence: TGTGCCAGCAGCCCATCAGGGGGCAGGCGGGAGACCCAGTACTTC. This encodes CASSPSGGRRETQYF.

This chain links TRBV19 with TRBJ1-4; D unclear. V dropped 5 bases and J dropped 8 bases, with 15 bases sitting between them. CDR3 length: 14 amino acids. CDR1 and CDR2 from the germline V gene are LNHDA and SQIVND (reference sequence). The CDR3 sequence is CASSPPQRMEKLFF. The CDR3 DNA reads TGTGCCAGTAGTCCCCCCCAGAGGATGGAAAAACTGTTTTTT.

This clone has only one observation. This sequence joins TRBV2 and TRBJ2-3; 8 bases line up with TRBD1. Trimming took 8 bases from V and 2 from J; bases not matched to a gene: 9. Looked up from germline, CDR1 is SNHLY and CDR2 is FYNNEI. This CDR3 is 15 amino acids long. CDR3 protein: CASPPADRDTDTQYF. In DNA, the CDR3 is TGTGCCAGCCCCCCCGCGGACAGGGACACAGATACGCAGTATTTT.